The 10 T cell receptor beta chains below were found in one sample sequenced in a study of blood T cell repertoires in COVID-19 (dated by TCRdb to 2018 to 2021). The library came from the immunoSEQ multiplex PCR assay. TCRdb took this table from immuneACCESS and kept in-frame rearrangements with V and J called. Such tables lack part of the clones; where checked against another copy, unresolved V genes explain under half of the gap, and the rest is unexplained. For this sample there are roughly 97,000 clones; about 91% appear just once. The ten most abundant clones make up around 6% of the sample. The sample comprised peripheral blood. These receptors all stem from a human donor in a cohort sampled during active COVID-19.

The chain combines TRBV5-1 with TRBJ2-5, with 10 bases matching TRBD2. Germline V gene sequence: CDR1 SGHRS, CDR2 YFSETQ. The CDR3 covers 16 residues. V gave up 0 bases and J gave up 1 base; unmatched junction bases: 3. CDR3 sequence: CASSLVASGGQETQYF. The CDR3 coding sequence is TGCGCCAGCAGCTTGGTGGCTAGCGGGGGCCAAGAGACCCAGTACTTC.

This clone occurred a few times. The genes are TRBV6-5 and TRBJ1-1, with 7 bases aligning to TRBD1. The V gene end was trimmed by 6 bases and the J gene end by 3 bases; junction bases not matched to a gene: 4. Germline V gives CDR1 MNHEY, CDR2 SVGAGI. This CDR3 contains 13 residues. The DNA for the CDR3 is TGTGCCAGCAGCCGACAGGGTGACACTGAAGCTTTCTTT. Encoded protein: CASSRQGDTEAFF.

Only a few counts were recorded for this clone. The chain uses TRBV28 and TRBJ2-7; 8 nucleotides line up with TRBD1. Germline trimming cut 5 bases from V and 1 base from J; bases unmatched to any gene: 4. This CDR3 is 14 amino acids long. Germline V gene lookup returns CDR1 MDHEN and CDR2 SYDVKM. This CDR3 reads CASSNRGISYEQYF. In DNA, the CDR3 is TGTGCCAGCAGTAACAGGGGGATATCCTACGAGCAGTACTTC.

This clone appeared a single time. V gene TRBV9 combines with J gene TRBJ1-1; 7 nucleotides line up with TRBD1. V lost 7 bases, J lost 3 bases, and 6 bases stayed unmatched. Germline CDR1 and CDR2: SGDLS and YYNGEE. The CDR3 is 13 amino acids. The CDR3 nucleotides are TGTGCCAGCTCAAGGACAGGCCACACTGAAGCTTTCTTT. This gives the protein CASSRTGHTEAFF.

CDR3 loop: CASRLRRAANSPLHF. The CDR3 coding sequence is TGTGCCAGTAGGCTCCGGAGGGCCGCTAATTCACCCCTCCACTTT. V and J are TRBV19 and TRBJ1-6; D gene ambiguous. Germline lookup yields CDR1 LNHDA and CDR2 SQIVND (reference sequence). This CDR3 spans 15 amino acids. Between the trimmed V and J ends, which lost 6 bases and 6 bases, there was a span of 15 bases.

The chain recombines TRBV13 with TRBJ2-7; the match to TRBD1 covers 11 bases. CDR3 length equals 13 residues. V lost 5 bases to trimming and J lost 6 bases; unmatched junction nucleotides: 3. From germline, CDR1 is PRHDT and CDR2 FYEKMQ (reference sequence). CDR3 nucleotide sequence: TGTGCCAGCAGCCAAGGGACAGGGGGCGAGCAGTACTTC. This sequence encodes CASSQGTGGEQYF.

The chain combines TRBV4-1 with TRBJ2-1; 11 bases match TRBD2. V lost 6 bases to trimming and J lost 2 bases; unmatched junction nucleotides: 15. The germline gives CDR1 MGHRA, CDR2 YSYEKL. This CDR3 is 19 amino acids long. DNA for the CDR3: TGCGCCAGCAGAAGAGGGATCCTAGCGGGAGGAAGTACCTACAATGAGCAGTTCTTC. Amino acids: CASRRGILAGGSTYNEQFF.

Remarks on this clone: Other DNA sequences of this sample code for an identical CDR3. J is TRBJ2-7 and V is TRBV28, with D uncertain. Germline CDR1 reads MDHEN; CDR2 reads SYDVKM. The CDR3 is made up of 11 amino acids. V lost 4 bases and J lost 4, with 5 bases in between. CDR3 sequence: CASSSEYEQYF. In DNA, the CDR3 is TGTGCCAGCAGTTCGGAGTACGAGCAGTACTTC.

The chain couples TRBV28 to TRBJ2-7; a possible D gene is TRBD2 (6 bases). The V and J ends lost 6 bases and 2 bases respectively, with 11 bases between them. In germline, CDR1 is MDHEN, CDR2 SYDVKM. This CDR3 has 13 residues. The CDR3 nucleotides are TGTGCCAGCAGCTCGGGAGCCACCTACGAGCAGTACTTC. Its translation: CASSSGATYEQYF.

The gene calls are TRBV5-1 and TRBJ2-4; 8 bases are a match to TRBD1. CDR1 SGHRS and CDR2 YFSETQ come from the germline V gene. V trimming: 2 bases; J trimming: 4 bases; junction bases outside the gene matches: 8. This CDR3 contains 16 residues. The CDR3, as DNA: TGCGCCAGCAGCTTAGGACAGGGCGTTAGAAAAAACATTCAGTACTTC. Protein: CASSLGQGVRKNIQYF.